The text below deals with one T cell receptor beta chain. Its antigen target is currently unknown. Per-nucleotide qualities are absent, and no much larger clonotype sits a single base away. The intended sense of this specimen's time point label: sample taken at primary tumor resection. TCR sequencing used whole RNA extracted from tumor and nontumor lung tissue, or from cryopreserved PBMC samples, without cell sorting. Samples were obtained from around 72 patients with early-stage, untreated non-small cell lung cancer from the lung TRACERx cohort. Only patients for whom sufficient RNA was available from at least two tumor regions were selected for TCR sequencing. These data originate in a study of spatial heterogeneity in lung cancer (dated 2019 in TCRdb). At the level of the whole study: Beta-chain transcripts were consistently detected in greater numbers than alpha-chain transcripts, which likely reflected higher beta-chain transcript abundance. In the raw uncorrected reads, each unique combination of TCR and UMI appeared more than ten times on average. Both alpha and beta chains were TCR-sequenced in fewer than 250 tumor regions, fewer than 80 matched nontumor lung samples and over 55 PBMC samples obtained at surgery. Nonsynonymous mutation counts, determined by whole-exome sequencing of tumor tissue, were related to TCR repertoire features. The study quantitatively compared TCR alpha and beta repertoires across multiple tumor regions, matched nontumor lung and blood in non-small cell lung cancer.

Including the terminal cysteine and phenylalanine, the CDR3 comprises 15 residues. Only the CDR3 region is kept as DNA, spanning 45 bases read in frame from base 1. The junction carries 14 bases between V and J, which are trimmed by 5 bases and 0 bases respectively. The germline V gene (reference sequence) provides CDR1 MNHEY and CDR2 SMNVEV. The receptor library was made with 5' RACE. The data were produced on a NextSeq 500. In the TCR library protocol, a unique molecular identifier was attached to each TCR cDNA molecule so that PCR and sequencing errors could be corrected. The published analysis was carried out like this. TCR identification, UMI-based error correction and CDR3 extraction were all carried out with Decombinator tools. Expanded TCRs were defined as those above a frequency of 2 per 1,000, corresponding to the top 1% of the tumor frequency distribution. Each repertoire was subsampled 100 times to 5,000 TCRs, after which Renyi diversity was computed with the R vegan package. To build CDR3 similarity networks, amino acid triplet string-kernel similarity was used, and CDR3s were connected when their pairwise similarity was above 0.82. The raw public data were reprocessed by TCRdb itself: fastp quality trimming at Q25, MiXCR clonotype calling, in-frame beta chains only. Under each unique CDR3 protein, matching rows form one entry showing the most common genes and DNA. These V and J calls derive from TCRdb rather than the authors' analysis. This sample is represented by tens of thousands of distinct CDR3 sequences; 7% to 9% of them were singletons. Around 7% of the sample goes to the ten largest clones.

The paper as a whole reports these results and caveats: Additional single-cell paired TCR alpha and beta sequencing was considered necessary to confirm, at a functional level, the hypothesis that regional TCRs recognize regional mutations. Ubiquitous expanded tumor TCRs were found in blood more often at tumor resection than at routine follow-up.

The chain links TRBV27 with TRBJ2-7, and TRBD1 may be the D gene, going by 6 matching bases. The TCR sequence derives from a male donor with early-stage non-small cell lung cancer. Sequences were derived from PBMCs, sampled at surgery. This receptor has the CDR3 CASSATWGPSYEQYF. Read as DNA, the sequence is TGTGCCAGCAGTGCCACATGGGGGCCCTCCTACGAGCAGTACTTC.